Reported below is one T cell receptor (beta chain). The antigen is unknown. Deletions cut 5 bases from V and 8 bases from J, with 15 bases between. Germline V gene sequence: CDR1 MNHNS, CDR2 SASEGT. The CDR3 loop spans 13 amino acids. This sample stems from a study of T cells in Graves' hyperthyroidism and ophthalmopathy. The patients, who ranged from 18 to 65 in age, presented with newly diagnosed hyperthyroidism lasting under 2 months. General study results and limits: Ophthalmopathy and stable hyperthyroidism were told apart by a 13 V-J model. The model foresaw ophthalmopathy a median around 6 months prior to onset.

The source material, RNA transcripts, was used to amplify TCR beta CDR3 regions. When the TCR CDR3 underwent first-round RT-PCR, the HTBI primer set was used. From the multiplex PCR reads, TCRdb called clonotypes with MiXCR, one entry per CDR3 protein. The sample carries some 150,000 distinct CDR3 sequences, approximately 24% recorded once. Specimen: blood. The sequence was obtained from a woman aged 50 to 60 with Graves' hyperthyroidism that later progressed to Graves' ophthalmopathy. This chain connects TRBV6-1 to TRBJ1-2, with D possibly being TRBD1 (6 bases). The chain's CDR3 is CASSIKAGGGYTF. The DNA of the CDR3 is TGTGCCAGCAGTATAAAAGCGGGGGGCGGCTACACCTTC.